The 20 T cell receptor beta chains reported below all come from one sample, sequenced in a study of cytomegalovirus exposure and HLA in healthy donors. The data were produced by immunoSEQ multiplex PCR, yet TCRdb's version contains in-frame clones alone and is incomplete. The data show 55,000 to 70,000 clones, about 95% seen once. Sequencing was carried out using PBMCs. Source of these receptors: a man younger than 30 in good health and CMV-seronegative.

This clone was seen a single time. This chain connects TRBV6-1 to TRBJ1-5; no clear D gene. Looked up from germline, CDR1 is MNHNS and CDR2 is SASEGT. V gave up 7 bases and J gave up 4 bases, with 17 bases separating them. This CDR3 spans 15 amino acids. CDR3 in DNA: TGTGCCAGCATTCCCCTGGGTGGCAGGAATCAGCCCCAGCATTTT. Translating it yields CASIPLGGRNQPQHF.

Here the CDR3 DNA reads TGTGCCAGCAGTTCCCCGCACCCTGGAGATGGCTACACCTTC. Translating it yields CASSSPHPGDGYTF. The chain is built from TRBV6-6 and TRBJ1-2; D uncertain. Looked up from germline, CDR1 is MNHNY and CDR2 is SVGAGI (reference sequence). V gave up 4 bases and J gave up 6 bases, with 15 bases separating them. CDR3 length: 14 residues.

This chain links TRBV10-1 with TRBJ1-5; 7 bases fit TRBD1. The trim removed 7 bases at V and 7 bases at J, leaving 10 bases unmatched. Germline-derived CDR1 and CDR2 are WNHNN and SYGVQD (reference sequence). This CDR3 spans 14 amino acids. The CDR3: CASIRQGVGQPQHF. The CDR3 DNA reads TGCGCCAGCATTAGACAGGGAGTAGGACAGCCCCAGCATTTT.

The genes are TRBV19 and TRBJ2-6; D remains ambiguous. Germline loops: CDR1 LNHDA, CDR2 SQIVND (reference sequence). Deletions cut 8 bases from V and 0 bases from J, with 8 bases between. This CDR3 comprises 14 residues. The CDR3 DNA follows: TGTGCCAGTGAGGATTCCTCTGGGGCCAACGTCCTGACTTTC. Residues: CASEDSSGANVLTF. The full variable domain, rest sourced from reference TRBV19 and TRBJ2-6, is DGGITQSPKYLFRKEGQNVTLSCEQNLNHDAMYWYRQDPGQGLRLIYYSQIVNDFQKGDIAEGYSVSREKKESFPLTVTSAQKNPTAFYLCASEDSSGANVLTFGAGSRLTVL.

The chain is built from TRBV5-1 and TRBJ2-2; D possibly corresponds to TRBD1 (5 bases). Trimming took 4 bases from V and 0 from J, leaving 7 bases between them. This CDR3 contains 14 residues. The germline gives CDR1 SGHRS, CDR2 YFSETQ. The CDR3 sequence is CASSMDTNTGELFF. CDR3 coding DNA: TGCGCCAGCAGCATGGACACGAACACCGGGGAGCTGTTTTTT.

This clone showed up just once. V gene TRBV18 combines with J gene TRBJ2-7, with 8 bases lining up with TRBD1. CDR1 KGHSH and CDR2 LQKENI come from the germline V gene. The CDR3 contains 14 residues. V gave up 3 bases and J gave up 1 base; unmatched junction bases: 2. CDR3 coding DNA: TGTGCCAGCTCACCGGGACAGGTATCCTACGAGCAGTACTTC. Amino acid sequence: CASSPGQVSYEQYF.

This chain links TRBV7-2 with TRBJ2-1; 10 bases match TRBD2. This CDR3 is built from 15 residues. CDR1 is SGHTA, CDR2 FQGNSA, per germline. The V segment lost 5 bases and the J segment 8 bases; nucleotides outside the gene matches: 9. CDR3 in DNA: TGTGCCAGCAGCATATCTAGCGGGAGCTTCGATGAGCAGTTCTTC. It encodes CASSISSGSFDEQFF.

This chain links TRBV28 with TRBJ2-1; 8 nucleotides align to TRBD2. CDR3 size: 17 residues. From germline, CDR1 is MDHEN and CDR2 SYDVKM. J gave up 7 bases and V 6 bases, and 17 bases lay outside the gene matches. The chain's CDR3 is CASSPGPPGGVRNEQFF. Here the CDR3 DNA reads TGTGCCAGCAGCCCTGGGCCGCCGGGAGGGGTTAGAAATGAGCAGTTCTTC.

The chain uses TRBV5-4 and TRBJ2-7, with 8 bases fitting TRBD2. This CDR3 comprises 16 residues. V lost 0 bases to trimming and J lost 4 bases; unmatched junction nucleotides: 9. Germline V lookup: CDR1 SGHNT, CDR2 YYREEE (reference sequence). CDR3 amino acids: CASSLGLAGGGYEQYF. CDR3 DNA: TGTGCCAGCAGCTTGGGGCTAGCGGGTGGTGGTTACGAGCAGTACTTC.

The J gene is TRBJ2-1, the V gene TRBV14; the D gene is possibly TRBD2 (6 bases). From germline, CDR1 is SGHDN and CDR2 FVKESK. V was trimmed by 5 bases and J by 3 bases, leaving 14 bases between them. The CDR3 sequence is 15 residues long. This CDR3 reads CASSEVGGLYNEQFF. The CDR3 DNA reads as TGTGCCAGCAGCGAAGTCGGGGGACTCTACAATGAGCAGTTCTTC.

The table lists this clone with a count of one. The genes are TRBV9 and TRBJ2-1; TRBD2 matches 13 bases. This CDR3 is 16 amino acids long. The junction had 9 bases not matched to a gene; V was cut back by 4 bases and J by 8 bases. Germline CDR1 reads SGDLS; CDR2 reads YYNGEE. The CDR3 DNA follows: TGTGCCAGCAGCTCCGGACTAGCGGGAGCCTTCGATGAGCAGTTCTTC. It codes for CASSSGLAGAFDEQFF.

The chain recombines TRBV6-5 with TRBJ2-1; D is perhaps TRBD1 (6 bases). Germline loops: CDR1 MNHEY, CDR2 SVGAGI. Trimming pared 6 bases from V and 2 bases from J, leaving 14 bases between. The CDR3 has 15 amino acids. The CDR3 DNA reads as TGTGCCAGCAGCCCACTCAGGGGTGCCTACAATGAGCAGTTCTTC. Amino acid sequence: CASSPLRGAYNEQFF.

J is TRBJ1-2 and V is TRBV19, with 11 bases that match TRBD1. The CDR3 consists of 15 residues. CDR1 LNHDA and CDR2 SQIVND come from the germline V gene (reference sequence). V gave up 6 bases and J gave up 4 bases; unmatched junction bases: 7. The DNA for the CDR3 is TGTGCCAGTAGCAGCTGGGGGACAGGGGGCTATGGCTACACCTTC. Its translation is CASSSWGTGGYGYTF. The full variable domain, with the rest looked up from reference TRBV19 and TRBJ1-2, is DGGITQSPKYLFRKEGQNVTLSCEQNLNHDAMYWYRQDPGQGLRLIYYSQIVNDFQKGDIAEGYSVSREKKESFPLTVTSAQKNPTAFYLCASSSWGTGGYGYTFGSGTRLTVV.

The CDR3 DNA reads as TGTGCCAGCAGCTTCTACAGGGACCCTGGGGCCAACGTCCTGACTTTC. It codes for CASSFYRDPGANVLTF. The chain employs TRBV5-6 and TRBJ2-6; D might be TRBD1 (6 bases). This CDR3 has 16 amino acids. The V end was cut by 2 bases, the J end by 2 bases, with 11 bases between. The V gene's germline CDR1 is SGHDT and CDR2 YYEEEE.

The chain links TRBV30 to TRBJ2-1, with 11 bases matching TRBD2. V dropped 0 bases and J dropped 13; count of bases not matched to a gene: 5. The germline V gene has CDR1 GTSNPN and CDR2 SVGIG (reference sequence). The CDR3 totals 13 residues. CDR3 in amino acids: CAWSVTSGSVQFF. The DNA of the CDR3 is TGTGCCTGGAGTGTCACTAGCGGGAGTGTACAGTTCTTC. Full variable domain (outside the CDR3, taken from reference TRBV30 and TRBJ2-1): SQTIHQWPATLVQPVGSPLSLECTVEGTSNPNLYWYRQAAGRGLQLLFYSVGIGQISSEVPQNLSASRPQDRQFILSSKKLLLSDSGFYLCAWSVTSGSVQFFGPGTRLTVL.

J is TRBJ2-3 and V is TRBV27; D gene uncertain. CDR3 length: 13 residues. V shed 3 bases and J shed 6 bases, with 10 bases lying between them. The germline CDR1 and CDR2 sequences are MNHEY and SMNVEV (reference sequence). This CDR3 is CASSFSSADTQYF. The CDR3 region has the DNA TGTGCCAGCAGTTTCTCTAGTGCGGATACGCAGTATTTT.

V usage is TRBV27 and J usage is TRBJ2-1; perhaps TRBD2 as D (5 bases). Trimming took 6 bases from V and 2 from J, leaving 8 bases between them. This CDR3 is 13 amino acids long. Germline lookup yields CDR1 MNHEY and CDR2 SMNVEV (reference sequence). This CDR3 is CASRRATYNEQFF. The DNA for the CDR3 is TGTGCCAGCAGGAGGGCTACCTACAATGAGCAGTTCTTC.

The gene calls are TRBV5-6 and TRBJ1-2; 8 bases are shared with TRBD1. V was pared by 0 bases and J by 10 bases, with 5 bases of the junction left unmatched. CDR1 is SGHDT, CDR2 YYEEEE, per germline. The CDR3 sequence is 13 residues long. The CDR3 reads CASSLAGQVAYTF. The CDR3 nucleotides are TGTGCCAGCAGCTTGGCGGGACAGGTGGCCTACACCTTC.

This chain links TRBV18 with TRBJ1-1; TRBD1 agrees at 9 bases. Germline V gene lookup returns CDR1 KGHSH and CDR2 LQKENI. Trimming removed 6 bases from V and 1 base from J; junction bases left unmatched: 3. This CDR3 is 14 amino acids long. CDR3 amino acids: CASSDRGGNTEAFF. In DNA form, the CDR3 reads TGTGCCAGCTCGGACAGGGGAGGGAACACTGAAGCTTTCTTT.

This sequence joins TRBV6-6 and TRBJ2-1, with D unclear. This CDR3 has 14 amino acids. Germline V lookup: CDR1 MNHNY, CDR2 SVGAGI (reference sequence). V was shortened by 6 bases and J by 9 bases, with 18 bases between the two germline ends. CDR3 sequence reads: CASSLGSSGAEQFF. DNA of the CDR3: TGTGCCAGCAGCCTCGGGTCGAGTGGCGCTGAGCAGTTCTTC.